The next 7 T cell receptor beta chains were all read from a single sample in a study of CD8 T cells in ankylosing spondylitis. No antigen has been identified for these receptors. One entry per CDR3 protein results from TCRdb running MiXCR on the 5' RACE reads. Here the sample spans 800,000 to 900,000 distinct CDR3 sequences, 12% being singletons. Whole-study findings and limits: Ankylosing spondylitis blood appeared to be characterized by a TCR beta motif of several highly homologous variants.

Sample: blood, either unsorted or a sorted T cell fraction (not recorded which). These receptors were collected from a male donor with ankylosing spondylitis.

This clonotype was seen only a few times. The chain joins TRBV7-3 to TRBJ2-2; tentative D call: TRBD1 (5 bases). The CDR3 has 17 residues. Trimming took 5 bases from V and 2 from J, leaving 18 bases between them. Per germline, CDR1 SGHTA and CDR2 FQGTGA. As DNA, the CDR3 is TGTGCCAGCAGCCTGACAGCCTTCCAAGGAAACACCGGGGAGCTGTTTTTT. The encoded protein is CASSLTAFQGNTGELFF.

The CDR3 DNA is TGTGCCAGCAGCTTACCCTCGGGGGGCTACACCTTC. Encoded protein: CASSLPSGGYTF. The chain links TRBV7-2 to TRBJ1-2, with D unresolved. Per germline, CDR1 SGHTA and CDR2 FQGNSA. The CDR3 runs to 12 residues. Trimming left V 2 bases short and J 8 bases short, with 9 bases between.

The rearrangement links TRBV5-1 to TRBJ1-2, with 9 bases matching TRBD1. The germline gives CDR1 SGHRS, CDR2 YFSETQ. After removal of 2 bases from V and 6 bases from J, the junction contained 8 bases not matched to a gene. CDR3 length equals 15 residues. The CDR3 DNA reads TGCGCCAGCAGCTTCCTGACAGGGGGGACCGATGGCTACACCTTC. Translation gives CASSFLTGGTDGYTF.

This chain connects TRBV6-4 to TRBJ1-2; D unclear. The CDR3 runs to 17 residues. Trimming cost V 3 bases and J 6 bases, with 23 bases left between them. From germline, CDR1 is MRHNA and CDR2 SNTAGT. This CDR3 reads CASSEGDATWQGHGYTF. DNA of the CDR3: TGTGCCAGCAGTGAAGGTGACGCTACGTGGCAAGGTCATGGCTACACCTTC.

Here the CDR3 reads CSARDLGQGVGSPLHF. CDR3 bases: TGCAGTGCTAGAGACTTGGGACAGGGGGTGGGTTCACCCCTCCACTTT. The genes are TRBV20-1 and TRBJ1-6; 11 bases are a match to TRBD1. The ends lost 0 bases at V and 9 bases at J; junction bases unmatched: 7. The CDR3 is 16 amino acids. Germline CDR1 DFQATT, CDR2 SNEGSKA (reference sequence).

This clonotype was seen repeatedly, ten times or more. V gene TRBV4-2 combines with J gene TRBJ2-1; TRBD2 is a possible D gene (6 bases). Germline V lookup: CDR1 LGHNA, CDR2 YNFKEQ. CDR3 size: 13 residues. The V end was cut by 4 bases, the J end by 7 bases, with 11 bases between. The CDR3 loop is CASSLGAGNEQFF. CDR3 nucleotides: TGTGCCAGCAGCCTCGGTGCGGGGAATGAGCAGTTCTTC.

As to this clonotype: One base away lies a much larger clone, so this may be a sequencing read error. The chain joins TRBV5-5 to TRBJ2-5, with 8 bases aligning to TRBD2. Trimming cost V 0 bases and J 7 bases; bases outside gene matches: 14. This CDR3 region has 17 residues. CDR1 is SGHKS and CDR2 is YYEKEE in the germline V gene (reference sequence). CDR3 sequence: CASSLGAGVINGLTQYF. In nucleotides, the CDR3 is TGTGCCAGCAGCTTGGGAGCGGGGGTAATCAACGGGCTGACCCAGTACTTC.